Listed below are T cell receptor beta chains from one sample, sequenced in a study of cytomegalovirus exposure and HLA in healthy donors. Sequencing used immunoSEQ multiplex PCR; TCRdb keeps in-frame clones, though not all of them. The repertoire consists of about 120,000 clones, with less than 65% occurring once and the leading ten covering approximately 9.1%. The sequenced sample consisted of PBMCs. The receptors shown here come from a man aged 40-49 years in good health and CMV-seropositive. CDR3s include the opening cysteine and the closing phenylalanine or tryptophan. D genes are given only for firm matches. Size is stated for part of the rows, as once, few or many counts, or as a class when the clone is expanded.

V	D	J	size	CDR3	DNA
TRBV10-2	NA	TRBJ2-2	NA	CASSPHTRQANTGELFF	TGCGCCAGCAGCCCCCATACCCGACAGGCGAACACCGGGGAGCTGTTTTTT
TRBV29-1	NA	TRBJ2-3	NA	CSVGGQLSYDTQYF	TGCAGCGTTGGAGGACAGCTAAGTTATGATACGCAGTATTTT
TRBV5-1	TRBD1	TRBJ1-5	NA	CASSLSGTEYQPQHF	TGCGCCAGCAGCTTGTCTGGGACAGAATATCAGCCCCAGCATTTT
TRBV19	TRBD1	TRBJ1-2	few	CASSRDRAVTAYGYTF	TGTGCCAGTAGTCGGGACAGGGCTGTCACCGCCTATGGCTACACCTTC
TRBV6-1	NA	TRBJ2-5	NA	CASSRQEQETQYF	TGTGCCAGCAGCCGACAGGAACAAGAGACCCAGTACTTC
TRBV6-1	NA	TRBJ1-1	NA	CASSNLPMNTEAFF	TGTGCCAGCAGCAACTTACCGATGAACACTGAAGCTTTCTTT
TRBV7-9	NA	TRBJ1-1	NA	CASSLRRHADTEAFF	TGTGCCAGCAGCTTAAGGCGGCACGCAGACACTGAAGCTTTCTTT
TRBV7-2	NA	TRBJ1-2	NA	CASSLEGVSYGYTF	TGTGCCAGCAGCTTAGAGGGGGTTTCCTATGGCTACACCTTC
TRBV27	TRBD2	TRBJ2-7	few	CASTTRGLAGSYEQYF	TGTGCCAGCACAACTAGGGGACTAGCGGGTTCCTACGAGCAGTACTTC
TRBV18	TRBD1	TRBJ1-2	NA	CASSPGQAPNYGYTF	TGTGCCAGCTCACCAGGACAGGCTCCTAACTATGGCTACACCTTC
TRBV7-9	TRBD1	TRBJ2-4	NA	CASSSRGLRDKNIQYF	TGTGCCAGCAGCTCTAGGGGGCTTAGGGACAAAAACATTCAGTACTTC
TRBV19	NA	TRBJ1-1	NA	CASSETQIMNTEAFF	TGTGCCAGTAGCGAGACACAAATTATGAACACTGAAGCTTTCTTT
TRBV2	NA	TRBJ1-2	NA	CASSEAYGSHYTF	TGTGCCAGCAGTGAAGCGTACGGTAGCCACTACACCTTC
TRBV2	TRBD1	TRBJ2-7	NA	CASTTGQGIRSYEQYF	TGTGCCAGCACAACGGGACAGGGAATCAGGTCCTACGAGCAGTACTTC
TRBV10-3	TRBD1	TRBJ1-3	few	CAISRDRGLNTIYF	TGTGCCATCAGTCGGGACAGGGGGCTGAACACCATATATTTT
TRBV29-1	TRBD2	TRBJ2-5	NA	CSVDLLAGGRETQYF	TGCAGCGTTGATCTTCTAGCGGGGGGCCGGGAGACCCAGTACTTC
TRBV18	NA	TRBJ2-3	NA	CASSLLAGADTQYF	TGTGCCAGCTCACTACTAGCCGGGGCAGATACGCAGTATTTT
TRBV19	NA	TRBJ1-4	NA	CASTAQGFEKLFF	TGTGCCAGTACCGCACAGGGATTTGAAAAACTGTTTTTT
TRBV5-6	NA	TRBJ1-5	few	CASSLGAGAQPQHF	TGTGCCAGCAGCTTGGGGGCAGGGGCCCAGCCCCAGCATTTT
TRBV19	TRBD1	TRBJ2-7	few	CASSGTGKDPYEQYF	TGTGCCAGTAGTGGGACAGGAAAAGATCCCTACGAGCAGTACTTC
TRBV9	NA	TRBJ2-7	NA	CASSVDSGPYEQYF	TGTGCCAGCAGCGTAGACAGTGGTCCCTACGAGCAGTACTTC
TRBV27	NA	TRBJ1-5	NA	CASSLFAVSNQPQHF	TGTGCCAGCAGTTTATTTGCGGTTAGCAATCAGCCCCAGCATTTT
TRBV15	NA	TRBJ2-3	NA	CATSNFNADTQYF	TGTGCCACCAGCAATTTCAATGCAGATACGCAGTATTTT
TRBV19	NA	TRBJ1-4	NA	CASSINSGRLNEKLFF	TGTGCCAGTAGTATAAACAGCGGCAGACTTAATGAAAAACTGTTTTTT
TRBV18	NA	TRBJ2-3	once	CASSPPIWTETTDTQYF	TGTGCCAGCTCACCACCGATCTGGACAGAGACCACAGATACGCAGTATTTT